These 12 T cell receptor beta chains were all obtained from the same sample, sequenced in a study of shared clonotypes between healthy human individuals. Data came from immunoSEQ multiplex PCR; TCRdb stores just in-frame clones and leaves some out. The sample carries about 360,000 clones, around 70% recorded once. The specimen sequenced was memory CD4+ T cells sorted from blood. Indicated subset: CD45RA-negative fraction. All receptors derive from a man aged 25 to 45 in good health.

The V and J genes are TRBV7-9 and TRBJ2-1, with 9 bases that match TRBD2. The junction had 9 bases not matched to a gene; V was cut back by 5 bases and J by 4 bases. CDR3 length: 16 residues. Germline V gives CDR1 SEHNR, CDR2 FQNEAQ (reference sequence). The DNA of the CDR3 is TGTGCCAGCAGCCAGGGACTAGCCACTTCATACAATGAGCAGTTCTTC. This gives the protein CASSQGLATSYNEQFF.

The V and J genes are TRBV5-1 and TRBJ2-6, with D uncertain. V lost 4 bases and J lost 3, with 11 bases in between. The CDR3 contains 15 residues. Germline CDR1 and CDR2: SGHRS and YFSETQ. CDR3 DNA sequence: TGCGCCAGCAGCCCTGGCGGAAATGGGGCCAACGTCCTGACTTTC. Translating gives CASSPGGNGANVLTF. The whole variable domain, remainder taken from reference TRBV5-1 and TRBJ2-6, is KAGVTQTPRYLIKTRGQQVTLSCSPISGHRSVSWYQQTPGQGLQFLFEYFSETQRNKGNFPGRFSGRQFSNSRSEMNVSTLELGDSALYLCASSPGGNGANVLTFGAGSRLTVL.

This clone appeared once. The CDR3 sequence: CASGLGTEDTQYF. The CDR3 region has the DNA TGTGCTAGTGGTTTGGGGACAGAAGATACGCAGTATTTT. The chain joins TRBV12-5 to TRBJ2-3; TRBD1 is a possible D gene (6 bases). The CDR3 runs to 13 residues. Germline CDR1 is LGHNT and CDR2 is FRNRAP. Trimming stripped 1 base from V and 5 bases from J, with 7 bases between. The complete variable domain, with remaining parts taken from reference TRBV12-5 and TRBJ2-3, reads DARVTQTPRHKVTEMGQEVTMRCQPILGHNTVFWYRQTMMQGLELLAYFRNRAPLDDSGMPKDRFSAEMPDATLATLKIQPSEPRDSAVYFCASGLGTEDTQYFGPGTRLTVL.

The CDR3 DNA follows: TGTGCCAGCAGTCCCTTGACAGTGGTCTCTGGAAACACCATATATTTT. This encodes CASSPLTVVSGNTIYF. The rearrangement uses TRBV28 and TRBJ1-3; possibly TRBD1 for D (5 bases). CDR3 length: 16 residues. Germline V gene sequence: CDR1 MDHEN, CDR2 SYDVKM. With 5 bases removed from V and 0 bases from J, the gap between germline ends came to 14 bases.

The J gene is TRBJ2-2, the V gene TRBV18; 7 bases are a match to TRBD2. Germline assignment: CDR1 KGHSH and CDR2 LQKENI. The trim removed 4 bases at V and 5 bases at J, leaving 16 bases unmatched. This CDR3 is 18 amino acids long. CDR3 sequence: CASSLVGLAADLTGELFF. CDR3 bases: TGTGCCAGCTCACTTGTCGGGCTAGCGGCCGACTTAACCGGGGAGCTGTTTTTT.

The genes are TRBV4-1 and TRBJ1-2; D remains unclear. Trimming removed 4 bases from V and 0 bases from J, with 12 bases in between. From germline, CDR1 is MGHRA and CDR2 YSYEKL. This CDR3 contains 15 residues. CDR3 in amino acids: CASSREQNANYGYTF. CDR3 nucleotides: TGCGCCAGCAGCCGAGAGCAGAACGCTAACTATGGCTACACCTTC.

J is TRBJ1-1 and V is TRBV20-1; D gene ambiguous. V lost 3 bases and J lost 3, with 2 bases in between. Germline V gives CDR1 DFQATT, CDR2 SNEGSKA (reference sequence). There are 10 residues in the CDR3. The chain's CDR3 is CSARYTEAFF. The CDR3 region has the DNA TGCAGTGCTAGGTACACTGAAGCTTTCTTT.

J is TRBJ2-1 and V is TRBV19; a possible D gene is TRBD2 (9 bases). The CDR3 spans 15 residues. Trimming removed 1 base from V and 9 bases from J, with 16 bases in between. Germline V CDR1 and CDR2: LNHDA, SQIVND (reference sequence). CDR3 sequence (DNA): TGTGCCAGTAGTATAGTCGGACAGGGACTAGCTGAGCAGTTCTTC. It encodes CASSIVGQGLAEQFF.

This clone was picked up one time. The chain has TRBV18 and TRBJ2-3; 9 positions match TRBD1. The germline V gene has CDR1 KGHSH and CDR2 LQKENI. J was trimmed by 2 bases and V by 3 bases; bases with no gene match: 9. There are 17 residues in the CDR3. CDR3 sequence: CASSPLPGQGHTDTQYF. CDR3 bases: TGTGCCAGCTCACCTCTTCCGGGACAGGGTCACACAGATACGCAGTATTTT.

V usage is TRBV6-4 and J usage is TRBJ2-1; TRBD2 matches at 11 bases. From germline, CDR1 is MRHNA and CDR2 SNTAGT. Germline trimming cut 5 bases from V and 8 bases from J; bases unmatched to any gene: 17. The CDR3 is 18 residues long. Written as DNA, the CDR3 is TGTGCCAGCAGTCTCCACCCCCCGACTAGCGGGAATTTTGATGAGCAGTTCTTC. It translates to CASSLHPPTSGNFDEQFF.

This clone was seen ten or more times. This chain joins TRBV10-2 and TRBJ2-7; D possibly corresponds to TRBD2 (6 bases). The V end lost 8 bases, the J end lost 5 bases, and 13 bases lay between the germline ends. This CDR3 has 12 amino acids. Germline V gene lookup returns CDR1 WSHSY and CDR2 SAAADI. CDR3 sequence (DNA): TGCGCCAGCCGCGCCGGGAGCAACGAGCAGTACTTC. It specifies CASRAGSNEQYF.

The chain recombines TRBV11-2 with TRBJ2-7; 13 bases map to TRBD2. Germline CDR1 is SGHAT and CDR2 is FQNNGV. V shed 2 bases and J 12 bases; nucleotides not matched to a gene: 10. The CDR3 is 15 residues long. This chain's CDR3 is CASSLYRTSGSPGYF. CDR3 sequence (DNA): TGTGCCAGCAGCTTATATAGGACTAGCGGGAGTCCCGGGTACTTC.